A selection of T cell receptor beta chains follows, all from one sample in a study of blood T cell repertoires in COVID-19. Libraries were prepared by immunoSEQ multiplex PCR; TCRdb keeps only in-frame clonotypes and omits some of them. The table records 31,000 or so clones, around 85% of them present only once. The source material was peripheral blood. All receptors come from a human donor with active COVID-19. The donor label of this sample is uncertain. CDR3s include the opening cysteine and the closing phenylalanine or tryptophan. A D gene is named only where the DNA matches it firmly. Size is stated for part of the rows, as once, few or many counts, or as a class when the clone is expanded.

TRBV3-1/TRBV3-2,once,.,TRBJ1-6,CASSPGGVGSPLHF,TGTGCCAGCAGCCCCGGGGGGGTAGGATCACCCCTCCACTTT
TRBV5-1,few,TRBD2,TRBJ2-2,CASSPRGNANTGELFF,TGCGCCAGCAGCCCGCGGGGGAACGCGAACACCGGGGAGCTGTTTTTT
TRBV5-1,.,TRBD1,TRBJ1-1,CASSWAGGMNTEAFF,TGCGCCAGCAGCTGGGCAGGGGGGATGAACACTGAAGCTTTCTTT
TRBV12-5,.,TRBD2,TRBJ2-7,CASGRTGTSGSSYEQYF,TGTGCTAGTGGCCGCACCGGAACTAGCGGGAGCTCCTACGAGCAGTACTTC
TRBV11-3,.,.,TRBJ2-3,CASSLQTDTQYF,TGTGCCAGCAGTTTACAGACAGATACGCAGTATTTT
TRBV5-1,.,.,TRBJ2-7,CASRGVTTYEQYF,TGCGCCAGCCGGGGAGTGACAACCTACGAGCAGTACTTC
TRBV5-1,.,TRBD1,TRBJ1-3,CASSLDRGGNTIYF,TGCGCCAGCAGCTTGGACAGGGGGGGAAACACCATATATTTT
TRBV7-8,medium-sized,.,TRBJ2-7,CASSSTTGSYEQYF,TGTGCCAGCAGCTCGACTACAGGGAGCTACGAGCAGTACTTC
TRBV5-4,.,TRBD2,TRBJ2-1,CASSPGTSGRYSEQFF,TGTGCCAGCAGCCCGGGGACTAGCGGGAGGTACAGTGAGCAGTTCTTC
TRBV11-2,.,TRBD2,TRBJ2-3,CASSATSGSPTDTQYF,TGTGCCAGCAGCGCGACTAGCGGGAGTCCCACAGATACGCAGTATTTT
TRBV25-1,.,.,TRBJ1-2,CASSDLRGLDGYTF,TGTGCCAGCAGTGACTTAAGGGGACTGGATGGCTACACCTTC